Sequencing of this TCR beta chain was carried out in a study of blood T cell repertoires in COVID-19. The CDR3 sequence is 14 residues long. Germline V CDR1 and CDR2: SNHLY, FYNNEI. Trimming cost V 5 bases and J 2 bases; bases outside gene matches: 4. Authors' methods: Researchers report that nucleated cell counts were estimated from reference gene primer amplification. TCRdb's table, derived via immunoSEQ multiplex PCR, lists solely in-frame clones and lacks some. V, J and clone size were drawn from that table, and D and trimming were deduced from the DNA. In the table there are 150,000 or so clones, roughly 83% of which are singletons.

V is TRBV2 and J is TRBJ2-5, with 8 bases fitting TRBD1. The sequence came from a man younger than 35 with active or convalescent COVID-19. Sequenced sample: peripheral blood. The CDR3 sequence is CASSYGQGQETQYF. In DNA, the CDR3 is TGTGCCAGCAGTTATGGACAGGGACAAGAGACCCAGTACTTC. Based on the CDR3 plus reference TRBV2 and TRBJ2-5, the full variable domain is EPEVTQTPSHQVTQMGQEVILRCVPISNHLYFYWYRQILGQKVEFLVSFYNNEISEKSEIFDDQFSVERPDGSNFTLKIRSTKLEDSAMYFCASSYGQGQETQYFGPGTRLLVL.